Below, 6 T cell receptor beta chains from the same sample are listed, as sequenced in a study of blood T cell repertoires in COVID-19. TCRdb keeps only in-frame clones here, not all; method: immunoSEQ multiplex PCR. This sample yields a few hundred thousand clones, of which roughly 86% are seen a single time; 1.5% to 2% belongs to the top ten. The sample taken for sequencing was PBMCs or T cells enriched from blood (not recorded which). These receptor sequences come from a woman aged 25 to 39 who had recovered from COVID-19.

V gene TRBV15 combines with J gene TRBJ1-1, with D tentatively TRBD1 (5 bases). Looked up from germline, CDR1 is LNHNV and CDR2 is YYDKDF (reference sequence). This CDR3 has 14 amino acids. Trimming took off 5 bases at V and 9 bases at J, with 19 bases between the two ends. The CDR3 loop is CATSASPGAGKAFF. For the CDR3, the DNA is TGTGCCACCAGCGCCTCTCCTGGGGCAGGGAAAGCTTTCTTT. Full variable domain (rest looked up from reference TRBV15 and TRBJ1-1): DAMVIQNPRYQVTQFGKPVTLSCSQTLNHNVMYWYQQKSSQAPKLLFHYYDKDFNNEADTPDNFQSRRPNTSFCFLDIRSPGLGDTAMYLCATSASPGAGKAFFGQGTRLTVV.

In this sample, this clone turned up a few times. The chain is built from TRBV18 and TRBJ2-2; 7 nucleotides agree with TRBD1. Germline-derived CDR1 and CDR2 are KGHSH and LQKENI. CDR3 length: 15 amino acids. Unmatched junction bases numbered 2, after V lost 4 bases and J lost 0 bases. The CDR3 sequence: CASSLQGANTGELFF. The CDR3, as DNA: TGTGCCAGCTCACTTCAGGGGGCGAACACCGGGGAGCTGTTTTTT.

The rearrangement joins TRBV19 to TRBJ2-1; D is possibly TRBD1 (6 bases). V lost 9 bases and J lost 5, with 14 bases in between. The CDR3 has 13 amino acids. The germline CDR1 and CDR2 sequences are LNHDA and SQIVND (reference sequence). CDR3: CASKDSPNNEQFF. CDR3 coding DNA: TGTGCCAGCAAGGACAGTCCAAACAATGAGCAGTTCTTC.

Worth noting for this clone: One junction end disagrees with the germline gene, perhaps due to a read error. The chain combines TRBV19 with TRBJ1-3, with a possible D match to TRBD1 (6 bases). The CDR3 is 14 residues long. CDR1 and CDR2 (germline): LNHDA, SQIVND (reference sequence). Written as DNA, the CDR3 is TGTGCCAGTAGTATGACGCCAAACAGGGCCCCCGCTGATTTT. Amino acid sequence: CASSMTPNRAPADF.

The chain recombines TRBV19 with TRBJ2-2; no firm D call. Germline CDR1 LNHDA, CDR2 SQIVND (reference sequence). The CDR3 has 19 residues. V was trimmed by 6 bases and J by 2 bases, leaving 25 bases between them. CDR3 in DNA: TGTGCCAGTAGGGAGAGTGCGACCCACAACTCAGTTAACACCGGGGAGCTGTTTTTT. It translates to CASRESATHNSVNTGELFF.

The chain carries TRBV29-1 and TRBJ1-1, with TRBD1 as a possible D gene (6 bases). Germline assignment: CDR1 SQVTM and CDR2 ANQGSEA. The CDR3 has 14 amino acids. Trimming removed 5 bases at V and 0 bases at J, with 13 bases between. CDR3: CSVLRGHMNTEAFF. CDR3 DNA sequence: TGCAGCGTTTTAAGGGGACATATGAACACTGAAGCTTTCTTT.